Below are 17 T cell receptor beta chains sequenced from a single sample in a study of PD-1 blockade in classical Hodgkin lymphoma. Time point: cycle 4 day 1 (C4D1), after more than five weeks of nivolumab. Each patient relapsed following autologous stem cell transplantation, and prior brentuximab vedotin exposure differed. Sequencing was performed with immunoSEQ multiplex PCR; in TCRdb, only in-frame clones are kept and a portion is missing. The repertoire holds approximately 110,000 clones, with roughly 87% as singletons. The sequenced sample was peripheral blood mononuclear cells (PBMCs), obtained before the fourth cycle of nivolumab. These receptors all stem from a human donor with classical Hodgkin lymphoma.

V and J are TRBV27 and TRBJ2-5; unclear D gene. Germline V gene data show CDR1 as MNHEY and CDR2 as SMNVEV (reference sequence). V lost 4 bases to trimming and J lost 4 bases, with 13 bases between them. CDR3 size: 14 residues. The DNA of the CDR3 is TGTGCCAGCAGTTCTTCATTGATAGTAGAGACCCAGTACTTC. This sequence encodes CASSSSLIVETQYF.

This chain links TRBV2 with TRBJ2-7; D might be TRBD2 (6 bases). This CDR3 region has 16 residues. CDR1 SNHLY and CDR2 FYNNEI come from the germline V gene. With 6 bases removed from V and 6 bases from J, the gap between germline ends came to 24 bases. The CDR3 region has the DNA TGTGCCAGCAGGGGGGAAAGGTGGGACTCTTTATCCGAGCAGTACTTC. Its translation: CASRGERWDSLSEQYF.

This clone was recorded only once. The V call is TRBV7-9, the J call TRBJ2-1; TRBD2 might be the D (7 bases). The V end lost 5 bases, the J end lost 4 bases, and 12 bases lay between the germline ends. Germline CDR1 reads SEHNR; CDR2 reads FQNEAQ (reference sequence). This CDR3 is built from 14 residues. The CDR3 spells CASSPGGGYNEQFF. CDR3 sequence (DNA): TGTGCCAGCAGCCCGGGGGGCGGTTACAATGAGCAGTTCTTC.

The V gene is TRBV28, the J gene TRBJ1-5; TRBD1 aligns across 8 bases. This CDR3 has 14 residues. CDR1 is MDHEN and CDR2 is SYDVKM in the germline V gene. Losses at the gene ends were 3 bases for V and 4 bases for J; bases not matched to a gene: 2. CDR3 DNA sequence: TGTGCCAGCAGTTTTGGACAGGGTAATCAGCCCCAGCATTTT. This codes for CASSFGQGNQPQHF. The variable domain in full, completed from reference TRBV28 and TRBJ1-5, reads DVKVTQSSRYLVKRTGEKVFLECVQDMDHENMFWYRQDPGLGLRLIYFSYDVKMKEKGDIPEGYSVSREKKERFSLILESASTNQTSMYLCASSFGQGNQPQHFGDGTRLSIL.

The gene calls are TRBV11-2 and TRBJ1-3, with TRBD1 as a possible D gene (5 bases). Germline V CDR1 and CDR2: SGHAT, FQNNGV. This CDR3 is built from 14 residues. V was trimmed by 4 bases and J by 4 bases, leaving 11 bases between them. CDR3 sequence reads: CASSSGGYGNTIYF. In DNA form, the CDR3 reads TGTGCCAGCAGCTCCGGGGGGTACGGAAACACCATATATTTT.

The CDR3 reads CASLEQGAYEQYF. As DNA, the CDR3 is TGTGCCAGCTTAGAGCAGGGGGCCTACGAGCAGTACTTC. V is TRBV25-1 and J is TRBJ2-7; TRBD1 agrees at 7 bases. The CDR3 consists of 13 residues. Germline CDR1 MGHDK, CDR2 SYGVNS. V trimming: 8 bases; J trimming: 2 bases; junction bases outside the gene matches: 6.

The genes are TRBV27 and TRBJ1-1; D is ambiguous. Germline values: CDR1 MNHEY, CDR2 SMNVEV (reference sequence). With 3 bases removed from V and 4 bases from J, the gap between germline ends came to 9 bases. The CDR3 loop spans 13 amino acids. The CDR3 DNA reads as TGTGCCAGCAGTTTCGGGGTTAGCACTGAAGCTTTCTTT. This gives the protein CASSFGVSTEAFF.

The CDR3 loop reads CASSFRHLQETQYF. The CDR3 DNA sequence: TGTGCCAGCAGCTTCCGACATCTCCAAGAGACCCAGTACTTC. The rearrangement uses TRBV7-2 and TRBJ2-5; D unresolved. This CDR3 is 14 amino acids long. Looked up from germline, CDR1 is SGHTA and CDR2 is FQGNSA. V was clipped by 3 bases and J by 1 base, with 9 bases between them.

The chain is built from TRBV10-1 and TRBJ2-1, with 12 bases aligning to TRBD2. CDR1 is WNHNN, CDR2 SYGVQD, per germline (reference sequence). This CDR3 has 15 residues. The V and J ends lost 4 bases and 8 bases, in that order; junction bases with no gene match: 6. CDR3 nucleotides: TGCGCCAGCAGTGCGTCTAGCGGGAGGGCCCATGAGCAGTTCTTC. It translates to CASSASSGRAHEQFF.

The chain has TRBV4-2 and TRBJ2-4; D is unclear. V gave up 0 bases and J gave up 0 bases, with 15 bases separating them. This CDR3 contains 18 residues. Per the germline V gene, CDR1 is LGHNA and CDR2 is YNFKEQ. The CDR3 region has the DNA TGTGCCAGCAGCCAAGAAAGGGTCTACGGTCTAGCCAAAAACATTCAGTACTTC. Translating it yields CASSQERVYGLAKNIQYF.

In its sample, this clone was seen once. The gene calls are TRBV4-3 and TRBJ1-2; D is unclear. V was shortened by 4 bases and J by 7 bases, with 19 bases between the two germline ends. This CDR3 has 15 residues. Germline V gene sequence: CDR1 LGHNA, CDR2 YSLEER. The CDR3 spells CASSLDSGNSGGYTF. The CDR3, as DNA: TGCGCCAGCAGCCTCGACTCCGGGAACTCTGGTGGCTACACCTTC.

V gene TRBV18 combines with J gene TRBJ2-1; 7 bases match TRBD1. V was clipped by 3 bases and J by 0 bases; unmatched bases: 11. The V gene's germline CDR1 is KGHSH and CDR2 LQKENI. The CDR3 consists of 18 residues. The CDR3 sequence: CASSPMRGLSPSYNEQFF. The CDR3 nucleotides read TGTGCCAGCTCACCTATGAGGGGGCTGTCCCCCTCCTACAATGAGCAGTTCTTC.

V and J are TRBV7-2 and TRBJ2-4, with D perhaps being TRBD1 or TRBD2 (6 bases each). The CDR3 has 11 amino acids. Germline CDR1 and CDR2: SGHTA and FQGNSA. V was shortened by 5 bases and J by 12 bases, with 11 bases between the two germline ends. The DNA of the CDR3 is TGTGCCAGCAGCCTAGGGGGGTCTCAGTACTTC. It is translated as CASSLGGSQYF.

The J gene is TRBJ2-6, the V gene TRBV2; 11 positions agree with TRBD1. Germline-derived CDR1 and CDR2 are SNHLY and FYNNEI. The V and J ends lost 5 bases and 3 bases, in that order; junction bases with no gene match: 6. The CDR3 consists of 17 residues. CDR3 region: CASSRTGGPDGANVLTF. The CDR3 region has the DNA TGTGCCAGCAGTCGGACAGGGGGCCCGGATGGGGCCAACGTCCTGACTTTC.

The chain is built from TRBV2 and TRBJ2-7; unclear D gene. Germline V gene lookup returns CDR1 SNHLY and CDR2 FYNNEI. Trimming cost V 4 bases and J 4 bases, with 5 bases left between them. The CDR3 extends over 11 amino acids. The CDR3, as DNA: TGTGCCAGCAGTGTAGGGTACGAGCAGTACTTC. Translation: CASSVGYEQYF.

V is TRBV6-5 and J is TRBJ1-1, with D perhaps matching TRBD1 (6 bases). The germline gives CDR1 MNHEY, CDR2 SVGAGI. The ends were cut back, 7 bases at V and 5 bases at J, with 17 bases in the middle. CDR3 size: 14 residues. As DNA, the CDR3 is TGTGCCAGCAACATACAGGGAGTGGGTACTGAAGCTTTCTTT. Translated, it gives CASNIQGVGTEAFF.

The chain links TRBV30 to TRBJ2-2; TRBD1 matches at 12 bases. Germline V gene lookup returns CDR1 GTSNPN and CDR2 SVGIG (reference sequence). J gave up 6 bases and V 4 bases, and 6 bases lay outside the gene matches. The CDR3 sequence is 15 residues long. The CDR3 coding sequence is TGTGCCTGGACTGAGGGGACAGGGGGCTCCGGGGAGCTGTTTTTT. Translating it yields CAWTEGTGGSGELFF.